A selection of T cell receptor beta chains follows, all from one sample in a study of Ad26.COV2.S vaccination and SARS-CoV-2 variants. The protocol was immunoSEQ multiplex PCR, while the TCRdb copy is restricted to in-frame clones and leaves out a portion. The sample lists approximately 300,000 clones; over 80% were seen once. Sequencing used peripheral blood, obtained in a trial of Ad26.COV2.S vaccine versus placebo. The receptors derive from a person between 18 and 60 years old who received the Ad26.COV2.S COVID-19 vaccine or a placebo. Each CDR3 is given with its conserved first and last residue. Fields, in order: J gene, CDR3 length, V gene, D gene, clone size, CDR3 DNA, CDR3 protein. A D gene is named only where the DNA matches it firmly. Clone sizes are given selectively: once, few, many, or a class where the clone is expanded.

J: TRBJ2-1; length: 13; V: TRBV2; D: -; size: -; DNA: TGTGCCAGCCTAACAGAAATCTACAATGAGCAGTTCTTC; CDR3: CASLTEIYNEQFF
J: TRBJ1-2; length: 14; V: TRBV27; D: -; size: -; DNA: TGTGCCAGCAGTTTGTGGGGGCCTAACTATGGCTACACCTTC; CDR3: CASSLWGPNYGYTF
J: TRBJ2-2; length: 19; V: TRBV9; D: TRBD2; size: -; DNA: TGTGCCAGCAGCAAGGGACTAGCCAGAATTCTAAGGAACACCGGGGAGCTGTTTTTT; CDR3: CASSKGLARILRNTGELFF
J: TRBJ1-2; length: 13; V: TRBV7-9; D: -; size: -; DNA: TGTGCCAGCACCCCACGGGGGCAAGGCGGCTACACCTTC; CDR3: CASTPRGQGGYTF
J: TRBJ1-1; length: 15; V: TRBV5-1; D: -; size: -; DNA: TGCGCCAGCAGCCCGTCCAGAGGGGACTACACTGAAGCTTTCTTT; CDR3: CASSPSRGDYTEAFF
J: TRBJ2-7; length: 12; V: TRBV28; D: -; size: -; DNA: TGTGCCAGCAGTTTATCTGTTCGCGAGCAGTACTTC; CDR3: CASSLSVREQYF
J: TRBJ2-7; length: 14; V: TRBV1; D: -; size: -; DNA: TGCACCAGCAGCCAAGAAAGGCAGATCTACGAGCAGTACTTC; CDR3: CTSSQERQIYEQYF
J: TRBJ1-3; length: 14; V: TRBV19; D: -; size: -; DNA: TGTGCCAGTAGCCAAAGCCGGGCTGGAAACACCATATATTTT; CDR3: CASSQSRAGNTIYF
J: TRBJ2-7; length: 11; V: TRBV28; D: -; size: few; DNA: TGTGCCACCAACGAGCGCCACGAGCAGTACTTC; CDR3: CATNERHEQYF
J: TRBJ2-7; length: 13; V: TRBV2; D: TRBD1; size: -; DNA: TGTGCCAGCACGTTCGACCGGGACAGTGAGCAGTACTTC; CDR3: CASTFDRDSEQYF
J: TRBJ1-5; length: 17; V: TRBV19; D: -; size: -; DNA: TGTGCCAGTCGAATTGGGCATCTTGGGAATAGCAATCAGCCCCAGCATTTT; CDR3: CASRIGHLGNSNQPQHF
J: TRBJ2-7; length: 15; V: TRBV15; D: -; size: -; DNA: TGTGCCACCAGCTTCGCCCCCACAGGGTCCTACGAGCAGTACTTC; CDR3: CATSFAPTGSYEQYF
J: TRBJ1-1; length: 15; V: TRBV6-5; D: -; size: -; DNA: TGTGCCAGCAGGGGCGAGCGGGTCCCAAACACTGAAGCTTTCTTT; CDR3: CASRGERVPNTEAFF
J: TRBJ1-3; length: 16; V: TRBV28; D: TRBD1; size: -; DNA: TGTGCCAGCAGTTCGGGACAGCTAGTCTCTGGAAACACCATATATTTT; CDR3: CASSSGQLVSGNTIYF
J: TRBJ1-4; length: 17; V: TRBV28; D: -; size: -; DNA: TGTGCCAGCAGTTTGGACCGGGACTTAACCCGAAGGGAAAAACTGTTTTTT; CDR3: CASSLDRDLTRREKLFF
J: TRBJ2-3; length: 16; V: TRBV7-2; D: -; size: -; DNA: TGTGCCAGCAGCTTAATTCCGGGACAACTCACAGATACGCAGTATTTT; CDR3: CASSLIPGQLTDTQYF
J: TRBJ1-1; length: 15; V: TRBV6-5; D: -; size: -; DNA: TGTGCCAGCACCCTTGAGGCCGTGGGAGGGACTGAAGCTTTCTTT; CDR3: CASTLEAVGGTEAFF